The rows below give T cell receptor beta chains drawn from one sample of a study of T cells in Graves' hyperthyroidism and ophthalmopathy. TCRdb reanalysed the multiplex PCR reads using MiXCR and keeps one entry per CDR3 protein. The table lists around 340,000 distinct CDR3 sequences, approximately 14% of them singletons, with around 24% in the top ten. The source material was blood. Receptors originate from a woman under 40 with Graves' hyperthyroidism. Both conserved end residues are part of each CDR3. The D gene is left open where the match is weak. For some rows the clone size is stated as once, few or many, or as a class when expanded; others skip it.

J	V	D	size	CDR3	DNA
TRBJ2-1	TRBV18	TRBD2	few	CASSPQASGNNEQFF	TGTGCCAGCTCACCACAGGCTAGCGGGAACAATGAGCAGTTCTTC
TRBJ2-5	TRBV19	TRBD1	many	CASRDRGQEETQYF	TGTGCCAGTAGAGACAGGGGGCAAGAAGAGACCCAGTACTTC
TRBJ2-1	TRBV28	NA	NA	CASSSHQSGLQFF	TGTGCCAGCAGTTCTCATCAGTCGGGCCTGCAGTTCTTC
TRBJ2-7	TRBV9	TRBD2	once	CASNIAGGPDEQYF	TGTGCCAGCAACATAGCGGGAGGGCCTGACGAGCAGTACTTC
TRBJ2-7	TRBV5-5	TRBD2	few	CASSPRLAGTYEQYF	TGTGCCAGCAGTCCGAGACTAGCGGGAACCTACGAGCAGTACTTC
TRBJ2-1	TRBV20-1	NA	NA	CSARDNGERKFF	TGCAGTGCTAGAGATAATGGTGAGCGGAAGTTCTTC
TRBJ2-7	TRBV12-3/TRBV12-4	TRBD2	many	CASSFGGSFYEQYF	TGTGCCAGCAGTTTCGGCGGGAGTTTCTACGAGCAGTACTTC
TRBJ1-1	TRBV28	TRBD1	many	CASQGASEAFF	TGTGCCAGCCAGGGGGCGTCTGAAGCTTTCTTT
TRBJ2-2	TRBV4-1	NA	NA	CASSPDRVSGTGELFF	TGCGCCAGCAGTCCGGACAGAGTGTCTGGCACCGGGGAGCTGTTTTTT
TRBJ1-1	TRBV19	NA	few	CASRSTGMNTEAFF	TGTGCCAGTAGGAGCACAGGCATGAACACTGAAGCTTTCTTT
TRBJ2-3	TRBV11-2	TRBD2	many	CASSLGLAGPPTDTQYF	TGTGCCAGCAGCTTAGGGTTAGCGGGACCACCCACAGATACGCAGTATTTT
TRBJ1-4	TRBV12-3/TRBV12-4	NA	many	CASSPYPGRENEKLFF	TGTGCCAGCAGTCCGTATCCGGGACGGGAGAATGAAAAACTGTTTTTT
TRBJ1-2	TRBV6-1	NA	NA	CASTPQGVEGYTF	TGTGCCAGCACTCCACAGGGCGTTGAGGGCTACACCTTC
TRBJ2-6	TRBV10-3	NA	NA	CAIAGVGANVLTF	TGTGCCATCGCAGGGGTCGGGGCCAACGTCCTGACTTTC
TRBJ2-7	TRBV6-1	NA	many	CASASRASYEQYF	TGTGCCAGCGCGTCGAGAGCTTCCTACGAGCAGTACTTC
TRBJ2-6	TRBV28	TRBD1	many	CAIGQGHSGANVLTF	TGTGCCATTGGACAGGGGCACAGTGGGGCCAACGTCCTGACTTTC
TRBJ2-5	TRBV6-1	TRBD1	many	CASSSGTAQETQYF	TGTGCCAGCAGTTCTGGGACAGCCCAAGAGACCCAGTACTTC
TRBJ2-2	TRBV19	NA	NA	CASSALSLTGELFF	TGTGCCAGTAGTGCCCTAAGTTTAACCGGGGAGCTGTTTTTT
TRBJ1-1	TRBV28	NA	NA	CASTRMREAFF	TGTGCCAGCACCCGGATGCGTGAAGCTTTCTTT
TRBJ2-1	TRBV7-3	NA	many	CASSSRTAGGNEQFF	TGTGCCAGCAGCTCCCGGACGGCCGGGGGAAATGAGCAGTTCTTC
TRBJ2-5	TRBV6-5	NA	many	CASSYAVNQKETQYF	TGTGCCAGCAGTTACGCTGTAAACCAGAAAGAGACCCAGTACTTC
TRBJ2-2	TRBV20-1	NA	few	CSANQGRGGELFF	TGCAGTGCGAACCAGGGTAGGGGCGGGGAGCTGTTTTTT
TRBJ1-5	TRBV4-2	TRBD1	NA	CASSQEIQGIFSNQPQHF	TGTGCCAGCAGCCAAGAAATACAGGGGATTTTCAGCAATCAGCCCCAGCATTTT
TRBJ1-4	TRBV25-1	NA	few	CASRGLWWEKLFF	TGTGCCAGCAGGGGATTATGGTGGGAAAAACTGTTTTTT
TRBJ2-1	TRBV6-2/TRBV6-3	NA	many	CASSYTGTARVNEQFF	TGTGCCAGCAGTTACACCGGGACCGCCAGAGTTAATGAGCAGTTCTTC
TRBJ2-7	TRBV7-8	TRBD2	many	CASSLISLADTYEQYF	TGTGCCAGCAGCTTAATCTCGCTAGCGGATACCTACGAGCAGTACTTC
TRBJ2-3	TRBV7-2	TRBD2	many	CASSVGLATDTQYF	TGTGCCAGCAGCGTAGGACTAGCGACAGATACGCAGTATTTT
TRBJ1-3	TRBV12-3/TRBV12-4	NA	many	CASSLGAGLESGNTIYF	TGTGCCAGCAGTTTAGGGGCAGGGTTGGAAAGTGGAAACACCATATATTTT
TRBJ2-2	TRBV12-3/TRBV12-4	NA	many	CASRSPQGSHGELFF	TGTGCCAGCAGATCGCCACAGGGTTCCCACGGGGAGCTGTTTTTT
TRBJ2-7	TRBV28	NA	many	CASSSLGTKNFEQYF	TGTGCCAGCAGTTCCCTCGGGACAAAAAACTTCGAGCAGTACTTC
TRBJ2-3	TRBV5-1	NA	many	CASSSRTGDTQYF	TGCGCCAGCAGCTCCCGGACGGGCGATACGCAGTATTTT
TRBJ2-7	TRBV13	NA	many	CASSSKGNEQYF	TGTGCCAGCAGCTCTAAGGGGAACGAGCAGTACTTC
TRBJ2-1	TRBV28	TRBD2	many	CASSLTSGLYNEQFF	TGTGCCAGCAGTTTAACTAGCGGACTTTACAATGAGCAGTTCTTC
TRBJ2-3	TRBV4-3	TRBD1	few	CASSQRTGLADTQYF	TGCGCCAGCAGCCAACGGACAGGGCTGGCAGATACGCAGTATTTT
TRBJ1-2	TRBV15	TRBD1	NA	CATSKRTGDIFGYTF	TGTGCCACCAGCAAGAGGACAGGGGATATTTTTGGCTACACCTTC
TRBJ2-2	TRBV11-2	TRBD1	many	CASSLYRSGTGARELFF	TGTGCCAGCAGCTTATATAGAAGCGGGACAGGGGCCCGGGAGCTGTTTTTT
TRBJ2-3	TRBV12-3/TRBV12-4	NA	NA	CASSPPRIGPPDTQYF	TGTGCCAGCAGTCCCCCCCGTATTGGCCCCCCAGATACGCAGTATTTT
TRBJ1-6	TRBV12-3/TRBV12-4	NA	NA	CASSPVREGSPLHF	TGTGCCAGCAGTCCCGTCCGGGAAGGCTCACCCCTCCACTTT
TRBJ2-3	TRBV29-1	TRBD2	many	CSGEVAGNRTDTQYF	TGCAGCGGGGAAGTAGCGGGAAATCGCACAGATACGCAGTATTTT
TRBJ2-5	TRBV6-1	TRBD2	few	CATAPGLARGETQYF	TGTGCCACGGCACCGGGACTAGCGAGGGGAGAGACCCAGTACTTC
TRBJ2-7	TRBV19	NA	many	CASSMAGHEQYF	TGTGCCAGTAGTATGGCAGGGCACGAGCAGTACTTC
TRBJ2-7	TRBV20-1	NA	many	CSASSYEQYF	TGCAGTGCTAGCAGCTACGAGCAGTACTTC
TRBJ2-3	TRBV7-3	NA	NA	CASSLTGGDTDTQYF	TGTGCCAGCAGCTTAACCGGAGGCGACACGGATACGCAGTATTTT
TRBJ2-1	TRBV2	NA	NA	CASSFFAYRDEQFF	TGTGCCAGCAGCTTCTTCGCCTACAGGGATGAGCAGTTCTTC
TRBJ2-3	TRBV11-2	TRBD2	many	CASSLSSGRVNTQYF	TGTGCCAGCAGCTTATCTAGCGGGAGGGTTAATACGCAGTATTTT
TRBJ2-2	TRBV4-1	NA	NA	CASSLTVSGELFF	TGCGCCAGCAGCCTGACTGTGAGCGGGGAGCTGTTTTTT
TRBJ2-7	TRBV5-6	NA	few	CASSWTIAPYEQYF	TGTGCCAGCAGCTGGACCATAGCACCCTACGAGCAGTACTTC
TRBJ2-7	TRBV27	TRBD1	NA	CASSFSPNRDRVMYEQYF	TGTGCCAGCAGTTTCTCTCCCAACCGGGACAGGGTAATGTACGAGCAGTACTTC
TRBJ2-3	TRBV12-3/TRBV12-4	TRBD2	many	CASTHLLAGVADTQYF	TGTGCCAGCACCCATCTACTAGCGGGAGTTGCAGATACGCAGTATTTT
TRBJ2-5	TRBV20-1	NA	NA	CSARGGAIETQYF	TGCAGTGCTAGGGGGGGAGCGATAGAGACCCAGTACTTC